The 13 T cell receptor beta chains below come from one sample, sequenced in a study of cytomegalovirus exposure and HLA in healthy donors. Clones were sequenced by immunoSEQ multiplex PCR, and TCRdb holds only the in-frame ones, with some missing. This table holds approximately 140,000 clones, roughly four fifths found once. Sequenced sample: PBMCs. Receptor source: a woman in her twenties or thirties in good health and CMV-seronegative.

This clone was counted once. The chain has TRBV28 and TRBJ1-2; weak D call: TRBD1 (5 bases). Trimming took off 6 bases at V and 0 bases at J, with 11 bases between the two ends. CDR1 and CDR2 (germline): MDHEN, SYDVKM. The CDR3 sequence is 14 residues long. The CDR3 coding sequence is TGTGCCAGCAGGAGACAGTTAGCTAACTATGGCTACACCTTC. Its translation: CASRRQLANYGYTF.

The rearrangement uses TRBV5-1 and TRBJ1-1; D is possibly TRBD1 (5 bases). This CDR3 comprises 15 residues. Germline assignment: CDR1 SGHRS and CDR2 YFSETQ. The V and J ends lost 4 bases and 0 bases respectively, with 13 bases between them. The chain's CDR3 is CASSETGLMNTEAFF. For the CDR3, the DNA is TGCGCCAGCAGCGAAACGGGACTCATGAACACTGAAGCTTTCTTT.

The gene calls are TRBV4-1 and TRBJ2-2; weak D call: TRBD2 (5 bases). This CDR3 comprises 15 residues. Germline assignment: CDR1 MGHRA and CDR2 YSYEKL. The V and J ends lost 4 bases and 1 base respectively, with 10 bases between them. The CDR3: CASSPVAGNTGELFF. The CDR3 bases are TGCGCCAGCAGCCCCGTCGCGGGGAACACCGGGGAGCTGTTTTTT.

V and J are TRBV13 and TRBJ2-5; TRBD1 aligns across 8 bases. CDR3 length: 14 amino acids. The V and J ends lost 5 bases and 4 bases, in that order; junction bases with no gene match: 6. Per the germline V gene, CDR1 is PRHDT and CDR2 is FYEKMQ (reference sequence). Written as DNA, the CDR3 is TGTGCCAGCAGCCCGCTACAGGGGGGAGAGACCCAGTACTTC. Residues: CASSPLQGGETQYF.

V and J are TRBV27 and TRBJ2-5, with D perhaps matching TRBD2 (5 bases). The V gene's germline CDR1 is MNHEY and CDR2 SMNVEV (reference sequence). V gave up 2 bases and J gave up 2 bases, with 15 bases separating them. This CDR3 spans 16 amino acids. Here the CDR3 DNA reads TGTGCCAGCAGTTTAGAGGGATTAGTGGGACAAGAGACCCAGTACTTC. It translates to CASSLEGLVGQETQYF.

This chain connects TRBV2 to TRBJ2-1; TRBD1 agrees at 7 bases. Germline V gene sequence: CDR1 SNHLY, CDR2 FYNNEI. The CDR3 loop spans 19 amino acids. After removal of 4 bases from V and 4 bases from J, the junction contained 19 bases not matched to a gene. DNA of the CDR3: TGTGCCAGCAGTGGCAATTGGGGTCGGGACAGCCAATTGTACAATGAGCAGTTCTTC. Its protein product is CASSGNWGRDSQLYNEQFF. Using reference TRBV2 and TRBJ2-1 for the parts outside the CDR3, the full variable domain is EPEVTQTPSHQVTQMGQEVILRCVPISNHLYFYWYRQILGQKVEFLVSFYNNEISEKSEIFDDQFSVERPDGSNFTLKIRSTKLEDSAMYFCASSGNWGRDSQLYNEQFFGPGTRLTVL.

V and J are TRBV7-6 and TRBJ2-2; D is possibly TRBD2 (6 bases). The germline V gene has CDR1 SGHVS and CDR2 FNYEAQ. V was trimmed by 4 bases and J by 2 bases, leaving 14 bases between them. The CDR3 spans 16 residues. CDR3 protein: CASSSRGLTNTGELFF. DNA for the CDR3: TGTGCCAGCAGCTCTAGGGGACTCACAAACACCGGGGAGCTGTTTTTT.

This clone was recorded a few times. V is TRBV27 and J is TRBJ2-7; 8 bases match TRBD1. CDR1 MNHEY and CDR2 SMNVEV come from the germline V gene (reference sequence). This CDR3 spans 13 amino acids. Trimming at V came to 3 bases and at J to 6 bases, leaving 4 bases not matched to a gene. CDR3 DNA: TGTGCCAGCAGTTTCCACAGGGGGAGCGAGCAGTACTTC. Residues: CASSFHRGSEQYF.

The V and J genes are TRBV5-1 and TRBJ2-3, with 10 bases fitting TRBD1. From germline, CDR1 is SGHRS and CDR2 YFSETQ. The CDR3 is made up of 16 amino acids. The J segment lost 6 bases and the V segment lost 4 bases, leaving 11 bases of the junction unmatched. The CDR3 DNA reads TGCGCCAGCAGCCCCGGAGGGGGACAGGGGCCGGATACGCAGTATTTT. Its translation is CASSPGGGQGPDTQYF.

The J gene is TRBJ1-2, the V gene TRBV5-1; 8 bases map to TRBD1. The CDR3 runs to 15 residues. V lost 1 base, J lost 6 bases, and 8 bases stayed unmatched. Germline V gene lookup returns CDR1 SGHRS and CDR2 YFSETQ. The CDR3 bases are TGCGCCAGCAGCTTGTCAGGGGGCAGGTCAAATGGCTACACCTTC. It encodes CASSLSGGRSNGYTF.

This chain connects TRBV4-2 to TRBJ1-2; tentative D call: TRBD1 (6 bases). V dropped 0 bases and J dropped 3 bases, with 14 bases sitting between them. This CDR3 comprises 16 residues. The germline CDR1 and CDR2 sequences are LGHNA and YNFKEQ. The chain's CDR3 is CASSQDSSRGDYGYTF. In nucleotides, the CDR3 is TGTGCCAGCAGCCAAGATTCATCCAGGGGCGACTATGGCTACACCTTC.

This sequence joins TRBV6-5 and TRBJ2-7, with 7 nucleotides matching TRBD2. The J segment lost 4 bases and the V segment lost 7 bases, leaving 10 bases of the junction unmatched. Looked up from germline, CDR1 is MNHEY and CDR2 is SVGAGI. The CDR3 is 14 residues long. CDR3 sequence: CASTRGRGLYEQYF. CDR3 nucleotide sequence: TGTGCCAGCACCCGGGGGAGGGGCTTGTACGAGCAGTACTTC.

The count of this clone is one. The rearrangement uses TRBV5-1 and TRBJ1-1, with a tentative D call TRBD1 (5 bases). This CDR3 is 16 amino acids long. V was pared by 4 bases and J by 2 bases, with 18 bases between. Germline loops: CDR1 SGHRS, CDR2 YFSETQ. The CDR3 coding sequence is TGCGCCAGCAGCCCCAGGGCCCAGGGAGGAAACACTGAAGCTTTCTTT. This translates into CASSPRAQGGNTEAFF.